Listed below are T cell receptor beta chains from one sample, sequenced in a study of T cells after posttransplantation cyclophosphamide. Data came from immunoSEQ multiplex PCR; TCRdb stores just in-frame clones and leaves some out. The sample lists some 61,000 clones, roughly 95% occurring once. Material for sequencing was PBMCs. These receptors were taken from a woman in her thirties in good health and a related stem cell transplant donor. The CDR3 runs from the conserved cysteine through the conserved F or W. Fields, in order: clone size, D gene, V gene, J gene, CDR3 protein, CDR3 DNA. D genes are given only for firm matches. Not all rows give a size; the values are once, few, many and, for expanded clones, a class.

-	-	TRBV20-1	TRBJ1-4	CSAKDGEKLFF	TGCAGTGCCAAGGACGGCGAAAAACTGTTTTTT
-	TRBD2	TRBV5-1	TRBJ2-5	CASSLGIAGGQETQYF	TGCGCCAGCAGCCTCGGAATAGCGGGGGGGCAAGAGACCCAGTACTTC
-	-	TRBV6-6	TRBJ1-1	CASSYDGSNTEAFF	TGTGCCAGCAGTTACGACGGATCGAACACTGAAGCTTTCTTT
-	TRBD1	TRBV4-3	TRBJ1-2	CASRRGQGENYGYTF	TGCGCCAGCAGACGCGGACAGGGGGAGAACTATGGCTACACCTTC
-	-	TRBV5-1	TRBJ2-5	CASSVGHGEIETQYF	TGCGCCAGCAGCGTAGGACACGGTGAAATAGAGACCCAGTACTTC
-	TRBD2	TRBV28	TRBJ2-2	CASSKTGTSGYTGELFF	TGTGCCAGCAGTAAAACCGGGACTAGCGGGTACACCGGGGAGCTGTTTTTT
-	-	TRBV7-9	TRBJ1-5	CASSLGEGPRGNQPQHF	TGTGCCAGCAGCTTAGGGGAAGGGCCCCGGGGCAATCAGCCCCAGCATTTT
-	TRBD1	TRBV27	TRBJ1-1	CASSLSTGFTEAFF	TGTGCCAGCAGTTTATCGACAGGGTTCACTGAAGCTTTCTTT
-	-	TRBV27	TRBJ1-4	CASSPDLGRGDEKLFF	TGTGCCAGCAGTCCGGACCTCGGGCGCGGGGATGAAAAACTGTTTTTT
-	TRBD2	TRBV7-9	TRBJ2-7	CASSLDGGDYSYEQYF	TGTGCCAGCAGCTTAGATGGGGGGGACTATTCCTACGAGCAGTACTTC
once	-	TRBV4-3	TRBJ1-1	CASSQGTFNTEAFF	TGCGCCAGCAGCCAAGGGACATTTAACACTGAAGCTTTCTTT
-	-	TRBV9	TRBJ1-2	CASTRALPDNYGYTF	TGTGCCAGCACCAGGGCCCTACCCGATAACTATGGCTACACCTTC
-	TRBD1	TRBV13	TRBJ1-1	CASRAKGQGVTEAFF	TGTGCCAGCAGAGCGAAGGGACAGGGAGTAACTGAAGCTTTCTTT
-	-	TRBV7-2	TRBJ2-7	CASSDRGRQYF	TGTGCCAGCAGCGACCGAGGGAGGCAGTACTTC
-	TRBD1	TRBV27	TRBJ2-1	CASRTGEGQGFNEQFF	TGTGCCAGCAGAACAGGGGAGGGACAGGGATTTAATGAGCAGTTCTTC
-	TRBD2	TRBV4-3	TRBJ2-5	CASSQDFQRGSQETQYF	TGCGCCAGCAGCCAAGATTTCCAGCGGGGGTCACAAGAGACCCAGTACTTC
-	-	TRBV4-1	TRBJ1-1	CASSQEMTLGTEAFF	TGCGCCAGCAGCCAAGAAATGACGCTGGGCACTGAAGCTTTCTTT
-	TRBD1	TRBV19	TRBJ1-3	CASTSRGRGPSSGNTIYF	TGTGCCAGTACTAGTCGTGGCAGGGGGCCCTCCTCTGGAAACACCATATATTTT
-	-	TRBV7-2	TRBJ2-2	CASSLPVSNTGELFF	TGTGCCAGCAGCTTACCGGTCTCGAACACCGGGGAGCTGTTTTTT
-	-	TRBV28	TRBJ1-2	CASSSTGYGYTF	TGTGCCAGCAGTTCGACAGGCTATGGCTACACCTTC
-	TRBD1	TRBV19	TRBJ2-6	CASSMTVQGAGRANVLTF	TGTGCCAGTAGTATGACGGTACAGGGGGCCGGAAGGGCCAACGTCCTGACTTTC
-	-	TRBV6-4	TRBJ2-1	CASSDSGTPKRFNEQFF	TGTGCCAGCAGTGACTCCGGGACTCCCAAGCGCTTCAATGAGCAGTTCTTC
-	-	TRBV5-1	TRBJ2-5	CASSSEGGRAETQYF	TGCGCCAGCAGCTCCGAAGGGGGGAGGGCAGAGACCCAGTACTTC
-	-	TRBV19	TRBJ2-3	CASSTGEPTDTQYF	TGTGCCAGTAGTACCGGAGAGCCCACAGATACGCAGTATTTT
-	-	TRBV6-1	TRBJ1-5	CASRFRLGANQPQHF	TGTGCCAGCAGATTCCGTTTAGGGGCCAATCAGCCCCAGCATTTT
-	-	TRBV7-9	TRBJ2-5	CASSLEDAEYF	TGTGCCAGCAGCCTGGAGGACGCCGAGTACTTC
few	-	TRBV21-1	TRBJ2-1	CASSRFVRLDRDNEQFF	TGTGCCAGCAGCAGATTTGTTCGTTTGGACAGGGACAATGAGCAGTTCTTC
-	-	TRBV27	TRBJ1-5	CASSVGGGPLQPQHF	TGTGCCAGCAGTGTGGGTGGGGGGCCCCTACAGCCCCAGCATTTT
-	-	TRBV4-3	TRBJ2-3	CASSLTAGTDTQYF	TGCGCCAGCAGCCTAACAGCCGGCACAGATACGCAGTATTTT
-	-	TRBV25-1	TRBJ2-2	CASSAPGGELFF	TGTGCCAGCAGCGCCCCAGGGGGGGAGCTGTTTTTT
-	TRBD1	TRBV7-8	TRBJ1-1	CASSFRDRVNTEAFF	TGTGCCAGCAGCTTTAGGGACAGGGTGAACACTGAAGCTTTCTTT
-	TRBD1	TRBV27	TRBJ1-1	CASSWDRGGTEAFF	TGTGCCAGCAGTTGGGACAGGGGGGGCACTGAAGCTTTCTTT
-	TRBD1	TRBV5-1	TRBJ1-2	CASSRLQGALYGYTF	TGCGCCAGCAGCCGGCTACAGGGGGCTCTCTATGGCTACACCTTC
-	-	TRBV7-6	TRBJ1-1	CASMDSSEAFF	TGTGCCAGCATGGACTCTTCTGAAGCTTTCTTT
-	-	TRBV15	TRBJ1-3	CATSSRRNSGNTIYF	TGTGCCACCAGCAGTCGACGTAACTCTGGAAACACCATATATTTT
-	-	TRBV28	TRBJ2-3	CALGGGDVDTQYF	TGTGCCTTGGGGGGGGGCGACGTGGATACGCAGTATTTT
-	TRBD1	TRBV18	TRBJ2-3	CASSRGGGTDTQYF	TGTGCCAGCTCGCGAGGGGGCGGCACAGATACGCAGTATTTT
-	-	TRBV18	TRBJ2-7	CASSPPIGKRYEQYF	TGTGCCAGCTCACCACCGATCGGTAAGAGATACGAGCAGTACTTC
-	-	TRBV15	TRBJ1-3	CATSRGVGHRSGNTIYF	TGTGCCACCAGCAGAGGGGTCGGTCACAGATCTGGAAACACCATATATTTT
-	-	TRBV7-2	TRBJ2-5	CASSSPGQIQETQYF	TGTGCCAGCAGCTCCCCGGGACAAATACAAGAGACCCAGTACTTC
-	-	TRBV6-5	TRBJ2-5	CASSRTAQETQYF	TGTGCCAGCAGTCGGACAGCCCAGGAGACCCAGTACTTC
-	-	TRBV11-2	TRBJ1-5	CASSLAGSSNQPQHF	TGTGCCAGCAGCTTAGCCGGATCTAGCAATCAGCCCCAGCATTTT
-	-	TRBV19	TRBJ2-5	CASSISGTFQETQYF	TGTGCCAGTAGTATTTCGGGGACTTTCCAAGAGACCCAGTACTTC
-	TRBD1	TRBV6-1	TRBJ2-7	CASRRTGGADEQYF	TGTGCCAGCAGAAGGACAGGGGGCGCAGACGAGCAGTACTTC
-	-	TRBV7-9	TRBJ1-1	CASSLFGPGGPEAFF	TGTGCCAGCAGCTTGTTCGGACCGGGGGGCCCTGAAGCTTTCTTT
-	-	TRBV7-9	TRBJ2-1	CASSPRAGFNEQFF	TGTGCCAGCAGCCCCCGGGCAGGGTTTAATGAGCAGTTCTTC
once	-	TRBV18	TRBJ2-5	CASSPDQETQYF	TGTGCCAGCTCACCGGATCAAGAGACCCAGTACTTC
-	-	TRBV11-2	TRBJ1-2	CASSLFGGEGYYGYTF	TGTGCCAGCAGCTTATTTGGGGGAGAGGGGTACTATGGCTACACCTTC
-	-	TRBV5-5	TRBJ1-5	CASSLAPNQPQHF	TGTGCCAGCAGCTTAGCCCCCAATCAGCCCCAGCATTTT
-	-	TRBV5-5	TRBJ1-2	CASTRGDLVVGGYGYTF	TGTGCCAGCACCCGGGGTGATTTAGTAGTAGGGGGCTATGGCTACACCTTC
-	-	TRBV19	TRBJ2-1	CASSIVRNEQFF	TGTGCCAGTAGTATAGTCCGGAATGAGCAGTTCTTC
-	-	TRBV6-1	TRBJ2-3	CASSLGLEADTQYF	TGTGCCAGCAGTTTAGGGCTTGAGGCAGATACGCAGTATTTT
-	TRBD1	TRBV5-4	TRBJ2-2	CASSLWAGGNAGELFF	TGTGCCAGCAGCTTGTGGGCAGGGGGTAATGCCGGGGAGCTGTTTTTT
-	-	TRBV6-1	TRBJ2-7	CASIPGHPYEQYF	TGTGCCAGCATCCCGGGACACCCCTACGAGCAGTACTTC
-	-	TRBV10-3	TRBJ1-1	CAISDAPRGDTEAFF	TGTGCCATCAGTGACGCCCCCAGGGGTGACACTGAAGCTTTCTTT
-	TRBD1	TRBV9	TRBJ2-7	CASSERQGVNYEQYF	TGTGCCAGCAGCGAACGACAGGGGGTTAACTACGAGCAGTACTTC
-	-	TRBV4-3	TRBJ2-2	CASSPELGGLDTGELFF	TGCGCCAGCAGCCCAGAATTGGGGGGCTTGGATACCGGGGAGCTGTTTTTT
-	TRBD1	TRBV30	TRBJ2-2	CAWSRDRGNTGELFF	TGTGCCTGGAGCCGGGACAGGGGAAACACCGGGGAGCTGTTTTTT